These T cell receptor beta chains were read from a single sample in a study of blood T cell repertoires in COVID-19. The assay was immunoSEQ multiplex PCR, and TCRdb's table has in-frame clones only and misses some. The table has 90,000 to 120,000 clones, approximately 82% seen once; the top ten hold about 4%. Input material: peripheral blood. All receptors come from a woman in her 70s with acute or convalescent COVID-19. Both conserved end residues are part of each CDR3. A D gene is named only where the DNA matches it firmly. Only part of the rows carry a size: once, few, many, or a class if the clone is expanded.

V,J,D,size,DNA,CDR3
TRBV14,TRBJ1-2,TRBD1,once,TGTGCCAGCAGCCAAGGGACAGGGGCGAATGGCTACACCTTC,CASSQGTGANGYTF
TRBV18,TRBJ1-5,NA,NA,TGTGCCAGCTCCCTAAGGGGAGGGTGGCCCCAGCATTTT,CASSLRGGWPQHF
TRBV29-1,TRBJ1-2,TRBD1,NA,TGCAGCGTCCCGGCTAAAATGGACAGGGTGGACTATGGCTACACCTTC,CSVPAKMDRVDYGYTF
TRBV18,TRBJ1-6,NA,NA,TGTGCCAGCTCACCACCTGAGGGAATCTCCTATAATTCACCCCTCCACTTT,CASSPPEGISYNSPLHF
TRBV7-3,TRBJ1-6,NA,NA,TGTGCCAGCAGCTTAGGGGCGGGGTCACCCCTCCACTTT,CASSLGAGSPLHF
TRBV27,TRBJ2-7,NA,NA,TGTGCCAGCAGTTTAACCTTGGACACTTTCTACGAGCAGTACTTC,CASSLTLDTFYEQYF
TRBV21-1,TRBJ1-1,NA,NA,TGTGCCAGCAGTGAAAAGGAGGGAGGCACTGAAGCTTTCTTT,CASSEKEGGTEAFF
TRBV7-9,TRBJ1-6,NA,NA,TGTGCCAGCAGCTCCCGAACAGGAGTTTATAATTCACCCCTCCACTTT,CASSSRTGVYNSPLHF
TRBV19,TRBJ2-3,NA,NA,TGTGCCAGTAGCCCTCCTAGCGGAGGGGGTACAGATACGCAGTATTTT,CASSPPSGGGTDTQYF
TRBV9,TRBJ2-1,NA,NA,TGTGCCAGCAGCGAAAAGCCTGAAACCTACAATGAGCAGTTCTTC,CASSEKPETYNEQFF
TRBV7-2,TRBJ1-6,NA,NA,TGTGCCAGCAGCTTAGGGGGGGAAGGGAATTCACCCCTCCACTTT,CASSLGGEGNSPLHF
TRBV24-1,TRBJ2-2,TRBD1,NA,TGTGCCACCAGTGATAACAGGGGCCACACCGGGGAGCTGTTTTTT,CATSDNRGHTGELFF
TRBV2,TRBJ2-5,NA,NA,TGTGCCAGCAGGCGGAACACGGAGACCCAGTACTTC,CASRRNTETQYF
TRBV7-9,TRBJ1-3,NA,NA,TGTGCCAGCAGCTTAGCCCCCAGCTTTACTATTGGAAACACCATATATTTT,CASSLAPSFTIGNTIYF
TRBV27,TRBJ1-4,TRBD1,few,TGTGCCAGCAGTCACACAGGGGCGGGCGAAAAACTGTTTTTT,CASSHTGAGEKLFF
TRBV9,TRBJ1-6,NA,NA,TGTGCCAGCAGCGCTGGTCTGGACAGAACTAGGGATTCACCCCTCCACTTT,CASSAGLDRTRDSPLHF
TRBV28,TRBJ2-5,TRBD2,few,TGTGCCAGCAGTTTATATACTAGCGGGGGAGGGGCCCAGTACTTC,CASSLYTSGGGAQYF
TRBV7-9,TRBJ1-2,TRBD1,NA,TGTGCCAGCAGCTTAGTTGGCAGGGGGCACTATGGCTACACCTTC,CASSLVGRGHYGYTF
TRBV7-2,TRBJ2-1,TRBD2,NA,TGTGCCAGCAGCTTAAGGTCGACTAGCGGATCCCAAGAGCAGTTCTTC,CASSLRSTSGSQEQFF
TRBV19,TRBJ2-1,NA,NA,TGTGCCAGTACCTCTCAGGGAAATGAGCAGTTCTTC,CASTSQGNEQFF
TRBV4-2,TRBJ2-2,TRBD2,NA,TGTGCCAGCAGCCCTCAGACTAGCGGGAACACCGGGGAGCTGTTTTTT,CASSPQTSGNTGELFF
TRBV2,TRBJ1-5,NA,few,TGTGCCAGCACGGCGGAATATAGCAATCAGCCCCAGCATTTT,CASTAEYSNQPQHF
TRBV28,TRBJ2-2,NA,NA,TGTGCCAGCCATCGCGGGACGAACACCGGGGAGCTGTTTTTT,CASHRGTNTGELFF
TRBV7-6,TRBJ2-7,NA,NA,TGTGCCAGCAGCGTTGGGGGCCGATCCTACGAGCAGTACTTC,CASSVGGRSYEQYF
TRBV28,TRBJ1-1,TRBD1,NA,TGTGCCAGCAGCATTCCGGGACAGGGGTTTTCGGCTTTCTTT,CASSIPGQGFSAFF
TRBV30,TRBJ2-6,NA,NA,TGTGCCTGGAGTGTTGGGGAGAGGATCTCTGGGGCCAACGTCCTGACTTTC,CAWSVGERISGANVLTF
TRBV29-1,TRBJ1-4,NA,medium-sized,TGCAGCGTCTGGGGCATGAGTGAAAAACTGTTTTTT,CSVWGMSEKLFF
TRBV5-4,TRBJ2-6,TRBD1,NA,TGTGCCAGCAGCTCGGACAGGATTCACTCTGGGGCCAACGTCCTGACTTTC,CASSSDRIHSGANVLTF
TRBV13,TRBJ1-4,TRBD1,NA,TGTGCCAGCAGCCGAAGACAGGGGGTTGGCGCAACTAATGAAAAACTGTTTTTT,CASSRRQGVGATNEKLFF
TRBV19,TRBJ1-6,NA,once,TGTGCCAGTAGTCCCTTCCGTAATTCACCCCTCCACTTT,CASSPFRNSPLHF
TRBV6-5,TRBJ1-1,NA,NA,TGTGCCAGCAGTTACTCGAGGCGCGGGGCGAACACTGAAGCTTTCTTT,CASSYSRRGANTEAFF
TRBV5-1,TRBJ2-5,TRBD2,NA,TGCGCCAGCAGCTTATCTTACGGGCTAGCGGGGTTAGAGACCCAGTACTTC,CASSLSYGLAGLETQYF
TRBV19,TRBJ1-1,NA,few,TGTGCCAGTAGTGGAGCTCCCCGCGGGACTGAAGCTTTCTTT,CASSGAPRGTEAFF
TRBV4-2,TRBJ1-3,NA,NA,TGTGCCAGCAGCCAAGTTGAGGGGGGGCCAAATTCTGGAAACACCATATATTTT,CASSQVEGGPNSGNTIYF
TRBV6-1,TRBJ2-1,TRBD2,NA,TGTGCCAGCAGTGACCGGACTAGATTGGGCAATGAGCAGTTCTTC,CASSDRTRLGNEQFF
TRBV7-9,TRBJ2-3,TRBD2,NA,TGTGCCAGCAGCCTACTAGCGGGTTACGAAGATACGCAGTATTTT,CASSLLAGYEDTQYF
TRBV18,TRBJ1-2,NA,NA,TGTGCCAGCTCACCACCAACAGGTCGGACCTATGGCTACACCTTC,CASSPPTGRTYGYTF
TRBV6-4,TRBJ2-5,NA,NA,TGTGCCAGCAGCCAGGGGAGAGGGGAGACCCAGTACTTC,CASSQGRGETQYF
TRBV12-2,TRBJ1-2,NA,NA,TGTGCAAGTCGCCCCCGGGGAGGGAGTGTCTATGGCTACACCTTC,CASRPRGGSVYGYTF
TRBV5-1,TRBJ2-7,NA,NA,TGCGCCAGCAGCTTGGTTTCTTTAGCCTACGAGCAGTACTTC,CASSLVSLAYEQYF
TRBV30,TRBJ1-1,NA,NA,TGTGCCTGGAGTGTATCCGCCAGGGGAACTGAAGCTTTCTTT,CAWSVSARGTEAFF
TRBV19,TRBJ2-3,NA,NA,TGTGCCAGTAGTCGTTTGGCCTCCGCAGATACGCAGTATTTT,CASSRLASADTQYF
TRBV19,TRBJ1-1,NA,once,TGTGCCAGTAGTATAGTCGGGGGGGTTCGGACTGAAGCTTTCTTT,CASSIVGGVRTEAFF
TRBV28,TRBJ1-5,NA,NA,TGTGCCAGCAGTTTAAGCGCGCGGTTTCAGCCCCAGCATTTT,CASSLSARFQPQHF
TRBV19,TRBJ2-5,TRBD2,NA,TGTGCCAGTAGACTGACTAGCGGACGAGGGGAGACCCAGTACTTC,CASRLTSGRGETQYF
TRBV28,TRBJ1-5,TRBD1,NA,TGTGCCAGCAGCCCAGGGGGACTGGGCAATCAGCCCCAGCATTTT,CASSPGGLGNQPQHF
TRBV4-3,TRBJ2-1,TRBD1,NA,TGCGCCAGCAGCCAAGCCCCGCTCGGGACAGGGGACAATGAGCAGTTCTTC,CASSQAPLGTGDNEQFF